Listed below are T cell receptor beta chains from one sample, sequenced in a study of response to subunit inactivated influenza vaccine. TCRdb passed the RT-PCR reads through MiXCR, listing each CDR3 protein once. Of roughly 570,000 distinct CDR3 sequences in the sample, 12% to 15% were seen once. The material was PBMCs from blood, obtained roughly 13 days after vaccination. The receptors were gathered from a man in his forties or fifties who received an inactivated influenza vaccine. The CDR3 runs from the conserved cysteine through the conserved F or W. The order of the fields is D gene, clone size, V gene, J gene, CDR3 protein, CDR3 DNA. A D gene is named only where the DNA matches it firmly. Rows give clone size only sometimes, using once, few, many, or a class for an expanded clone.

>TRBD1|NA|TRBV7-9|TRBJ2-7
CASSSGTGGIEQYF
TGTGCCAGCAGCTCCGGGACAGGGGGTATAGAGCAGTACTTC
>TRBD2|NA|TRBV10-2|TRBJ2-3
CASRGSGGPRDTQYF
TGCGCCAGCAGGGGTAGCGGGGGGCCGCGAGATACGCAGTATTTT
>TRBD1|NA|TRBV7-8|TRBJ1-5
CASSLVPPNNRGPNQPQHF
TGTGCCAGCAGCTTAGTTCCACCAAACAACAGGGGCCCCAATCAGCCCCAGCATTTT
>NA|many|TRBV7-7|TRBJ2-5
CASSLGILETQYF
TGTGCCAGCAGCCTAGGGATTTTGGAGACCCAGTACTTC
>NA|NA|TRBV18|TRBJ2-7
CASSPPGLGSSYEQYF
TGTGCCAGCTCACCACCTGGCCTAGGGAGCTCCTACGAGCAGTACTTC
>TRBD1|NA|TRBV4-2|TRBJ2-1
CVSSQATGLYNEQFF
TGTGTCAGCAGCCAAGCGACAGGGCTCTACAATGAGCAGTTCTTC
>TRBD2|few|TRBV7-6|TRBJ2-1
CASSLAVAGQTGLVNEQFF
TGTGCCAGCAGCTTAGCAGTAGCGGGACAAACTGGATTGGTGAATGAGCAGTTCTTC
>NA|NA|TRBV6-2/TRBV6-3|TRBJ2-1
CASSYGGGYNGQFF
TGTGCCAGCAGTTACGGTGGGGGGTACAATGGGCAGTTCTTC
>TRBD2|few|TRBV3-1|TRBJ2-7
CASSQPGGGEQYF
TGTGCCAGCAGCCAACCCGGGGGGGGCGAGCAGTACTTC
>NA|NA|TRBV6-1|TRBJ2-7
CASSIGQTLSYEQYF
TGTGCCAGCAGTATCGGACAGACCCTCTCCTACGAGCAGTACTTC
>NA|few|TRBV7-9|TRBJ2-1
CASSLELTVYSSYNEQFF
TGTGCCAGCAGCTTAGAGTTAACAGTTTATAGCTCCTACAATGAGCAGTTCTTC
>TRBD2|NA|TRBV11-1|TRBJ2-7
CASSLAVLGLAGEEYEQYF
TGTGCCAGCAGCTTAGCGGTGTTGGGTCTAGCGGGAGAGGAGTACGAGCAGTACTTC
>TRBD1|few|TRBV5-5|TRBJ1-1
CASSGTGTENTEAFF
TGTGCCAGCAGCGGGACCGGGACAGAGAACACTGAAGCTTTCTTT
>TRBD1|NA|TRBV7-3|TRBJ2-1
CASSLVTGDEQFF
TGTGCCAGCAGCTTAGTAACAGGGGATGAGCAGTTCTTC
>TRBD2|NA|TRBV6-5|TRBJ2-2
CASSYDGRRTGELFF
TGTGCCAGCAGTTACGACGGGAGGCGGACCGGGGAGCTGTTTTTT
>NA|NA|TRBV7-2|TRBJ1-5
CASSLVGDSQPQHF
TGTGCCAGCAGCTTAGTGGGGGACTCTCAGCCCCAGCATTTT
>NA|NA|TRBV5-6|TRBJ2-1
CASSAGDEQFF
TGTGCCAGCAGCGCTGGGGATGAGCAGTTCTTC
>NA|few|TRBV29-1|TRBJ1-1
CSVDDLSGQGTEAFF
TGCAGCGTTGATGACTTGTCAGGGCAGGGGACTGAAGCTTTCTTT
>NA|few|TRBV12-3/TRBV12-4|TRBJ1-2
CASSLDPAGGVHGYTF
TGTGCCAGCAGTTTAGACCCCGCGGGGGGGGTGCATGGCTACACCTTC
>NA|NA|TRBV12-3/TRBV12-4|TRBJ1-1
CASRPGGGVTEAFF
TGTGCCAGCAGACCCGGGGGAGGGGTCACTGAAGCTTTCTTT
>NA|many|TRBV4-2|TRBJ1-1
CASSPSWGNTEAFF
TGTGCCAGCAGCCCATCGTGGGGGAACACTGAAGCTTTCTTT
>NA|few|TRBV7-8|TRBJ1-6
CASSLARESGSPLHF
TGTGCCAGCAGCTTAGCGCGGGAGAGCGGTTCACCCCTCCACTTT
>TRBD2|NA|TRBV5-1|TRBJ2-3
CASSSTREGIDTQYF
TGCGCCAGCAGCTCCACGCGGGAGGGAATAGATACGCAGTATTTT
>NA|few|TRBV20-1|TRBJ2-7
CSARETIRGEQYF
TGCAGTGCTAGGGAAACTATACGTGGGGAGCAGTACTTC
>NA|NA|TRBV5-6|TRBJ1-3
CASSLALNSGNTIYF
TGTGCCAGCAGCTTGGCCCTTAACTCTGGAAACACCATATATTTT
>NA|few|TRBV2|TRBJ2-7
CASSVPQAARIHSYEQYF
TGTGCCAGCAGTGTGCCGCAGGCCGCCAGAATCCATTCCTACGAGCAGTACTTC
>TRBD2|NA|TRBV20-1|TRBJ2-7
CSASSSGATYEQYF
TGCAGTGCTTCATCTAGCGGAGCCACCTACGAGCAGTACTTC